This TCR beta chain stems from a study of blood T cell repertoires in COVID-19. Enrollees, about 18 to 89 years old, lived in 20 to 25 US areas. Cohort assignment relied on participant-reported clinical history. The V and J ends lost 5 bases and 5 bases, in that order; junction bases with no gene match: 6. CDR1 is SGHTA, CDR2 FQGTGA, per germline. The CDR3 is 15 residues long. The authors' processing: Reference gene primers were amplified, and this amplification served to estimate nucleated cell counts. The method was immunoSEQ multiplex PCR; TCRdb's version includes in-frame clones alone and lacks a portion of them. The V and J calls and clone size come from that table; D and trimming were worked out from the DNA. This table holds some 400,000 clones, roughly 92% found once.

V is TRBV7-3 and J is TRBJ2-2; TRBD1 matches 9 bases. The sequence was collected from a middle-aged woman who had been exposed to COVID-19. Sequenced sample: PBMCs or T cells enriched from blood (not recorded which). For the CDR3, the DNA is TGTGCCAGCAGCAAGACCGGGACAGGGACCGGGGAGCTGTTTTTT. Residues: CASSKTGTGTGELFF.